This is a list of T cell receptor beta chains from one sample in a study of blood T cell repertoires in COVID-19. Method: immunoSEQ multiplex PCR; TCRdb's copy keeps in-frame clones and lacks some. The top ten clones hold approximately 2% of a sample with about 160,000 clones, approximately 90% of them seen once. Sample: peripheral blood. Every receptor here comes from a man younger than 30 with acute or convalescent COVID-19. CDR3s include the opening cysteine and the closing phenylalanine or tryptophan. Each record gives: D gene, V gene, J gene, CDR3 protein, CDR3 DNA. D genes are given only for firm matches.

D gene: -; V gene: TRBV6-1; J gene: TRBJ1-6; CDR3 protein: CASSETQGVYSPLHF; CDR3 DNA: TGTGCCAGCAGTGAGACTCAAGGGGTCTATTCACCCCTCCACTTT
D gene: TRBD2; V gene: TRBV4-1; J gene: TRBJ2-3; CDR3 protein: CASSQRSGRPEASSRTDTQYF; CDR3 DNA: TGCGCCAGCAGCCAACGGAGCGGGAGACCCGAAGCTAGCTCTCGCACAGATACGCAGTATTTT
D gene: -; V gene: TRBV19; J gene: TRBJ1-3; CDR3 protein: CASSIGSGNTIYF; CDR3 DNA: TGTGCCAGTAGTATCGGCTCTGGAAACACCATATATTTT
D gene: -; V gene: TRBV6-6; J gene: TRBJ1-5; CDR3 protein: CASSSTENQPQHF; CDR3 DNA: TGTGCCAGCAGTTCTACGGAGAATCAGCCCCAGCATTTT
D gene: TRBD1; V gene: TRBV18; J gene: TRBJ1-2; CDR3 protein: CASSPSSGGKGYTF; CDR3 DNA: TGTGCCAGCTCACCATCTTCAGGGGGCAAGGGCTACACCTTC
D gene: TRBD1; V gene: TRBV30; J gene: TRBJ1-1; CDR3 protein: CAWSNVGTGSKAFF; CDR3 DNA: TGTGCCTGGAGTAATGTGGGGACAGGGTCAAAAGCTTTCTTT
D gene: TRBD2; V gene: TRBV5-1; J gene: TRBJ2-1; CDR3 protein: CASSGGLAGGPSNEQFF; CDR3 DNA: TGCGCCAGCAGCGGCGGACTAGCGGGGGGGCCTAGCAATGAGCAGTTCTTC
D gene: TRBD2; V gene: TRBV27; J gene: TRBJ2-2; CDR3 protein: CASGAGGPYGELFF; CDR3 DNA: TGTGCCAGCGGAGCGGGGGGGCCGTACGGGGAGCTGTTTTTT
D gene: -; V gene: TRBV5-1; J gene: TRBJ2-3; CDR3 protein: CASSLAGEDTQYF; CDR3 DNA: TGCGCCAGCAGCTTGGCCGGAGAAGATACGCAGTATTTT
D gene: TRBD2; V gene: TRBV18; J gene: TRBJ2-5; CDR3 protein: CASSLTSGSLGFRQETQYF; CDR3 DNA: TGTGCCAGCTCACTCACTAGCGGGAGTCTCGGGTTTCGCCAAGAGACCCAGTACTTC
D gene: -; V gene: TRBV19; J gene: TRBJ2-3; CDR3 protein: CASSLSGFPDTQYF; CDR3 DNA: TGTGCCAGTAGTCTCTCAGGGTTCCCAGATACGCAGTATTTT